This T cell receptor beta chain comes out of a study of blood T cell repertoires in COVID-19. Study at large: The samples span acute and convalescent COVID-19 from the United States, Italy and Spain.

The CDR3 runs to 14 residues. Between the trimmed V and J ends, which lost 2 bases and 0 bases, there was a span of 5 bases. The germline V gene has CDR1 ENHRY and CDR2 SYGVKD. Some clones are missing from TCRdb's copy, which holds only in-frame ones; the method was immunoSEQ multiplex PCR. Among more than 80,000 clones listed, almost 85% were seen once. This clone has a handful of counts. Other DNA sequences in this sample translate to the same CDR3. J is TRBJ1-3 and V is TRBV10-3; D not resolved. This sequence was found in a man in his fifties or sixties with active or convalescent COVID-19. Sequencing input: peripheral blood. The CDR3 nucleotides read TGTGCCATCAGTGAGGCCGGCTCTGGAAACACCATATATTTT. It is translated as CAISEAGSGNTIYF.